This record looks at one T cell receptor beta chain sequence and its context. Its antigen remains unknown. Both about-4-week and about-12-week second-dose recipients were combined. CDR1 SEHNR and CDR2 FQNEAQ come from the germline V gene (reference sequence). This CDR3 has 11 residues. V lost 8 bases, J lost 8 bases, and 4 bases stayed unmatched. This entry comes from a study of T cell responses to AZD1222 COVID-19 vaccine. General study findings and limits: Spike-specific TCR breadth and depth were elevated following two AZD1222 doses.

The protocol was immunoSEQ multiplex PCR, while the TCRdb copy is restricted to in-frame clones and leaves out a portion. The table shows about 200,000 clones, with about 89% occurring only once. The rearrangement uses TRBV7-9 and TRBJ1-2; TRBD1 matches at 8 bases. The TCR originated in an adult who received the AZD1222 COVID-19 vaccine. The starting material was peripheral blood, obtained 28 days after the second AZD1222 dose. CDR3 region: CASQGALGYTF. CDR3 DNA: TGTGCCAGCCAGGGGGCCCTAGGCTACACCTTC.